One sample yielded the 22 T cell receptor beta chains listed below, sequenced in a study of blood T cell repertoires in COVID-19. Profiling relied on immunoSEQ multiplex PCR, and the TCRdb table lists in-frame clones only, not all of them. The sample contains about 150,000 clones, less than 80% of which appear only once. The source material was PBMCs or T cells enriched from blood (not recorded which). These receptors were collected from a woman in her seventies in a cohort exposed to, infected with or recovered from COVID-19 (not recorded which).

This chain links TRBV19 with TRBJ1-5, with D hard to call. The germline V gene has CDR1 LNHDA and CDR2 SQIVND (reference sequence). The CDR3 length is 12 residues. With 3 bases removed from V and 6 bases from J, the gap between germline ends came to 6 bases. DNA for the CDR3: TGTGCCAGTAGTATTTTCGGTCAGCCCCAGCATTTT. Amino acids: CASSIFGQPQHF.

This chain's CDR3 is CSALDSYEQYF. The CDR3 region has the DNA TGCAGTGCTCTGGACAGCTACGAGCAGTACTTC. The rearrangement links TRBV20-1 to TRBJ2-7, with a tentative D call TRBD1 (6 bases). This CDR3 comprises 11 residues. Germline V gene data show CDR1 as DFQATT and CDR2 as SNEGSKA (reference sequence). The V and J ends lost 5 bases and 3 bases respectively, with 8 bases between them.

The genes are TRBV12-3 or TRBV12-4 and TRBJ2-3; a possible D gene is TRBD1 (6 bases). The CDR3 consists of 13 residues. V lost 9 bases and J lost 6, with 16 bases in between. CDR3 nucleotides: TGTGCCAGTACAAACAGGGAGTTGGATACGCAGTATTTT. It codes for CASTNRELDTQYF.

The chain links TRBV10-2 to TRBJ2-2; TRBD2 aligns across 9 bases. Trimming at V came to 5 bases and at J to 6 bases, leaving 7 bases not matched to a gene. The germline CDR1 and CDR2 sequences are WSHSY and SAAADI. CDR3 length equals 15 residues. The CDR3 coding sequence is TGCGCCAGCAGTTTTAGCGGGAGAGGTGCCGGGGAGCTGTTTTTT. This codes for CASSFSGRGAGELFF.

This chain connects TRBV11-3 to TRBJ1-3; tentative D call: TRBD1 (5 bases). Trimming shortened V by 5 bases and J by 1 base, and 12 bases separated the two germline ends. The CDR3 runs to 15 residues. CDR1 and CDR2 (germline): SGHNT, YENEEA. The CDR3 is CASSIGGSSGNTIYF. The CDR3 DNA follows: TGTGCCAGCAGCATCGGGGGGAGTTCTGGAAACACCATATATTTT.

This chain joins TRBV5-1 and TRBJ2-3; a weak D match, TRBD1 (5 bases). The germline V gene encodes CDR1 SGHRS and CDR2 YFSETQ. V gave up 6 bases and J gave up 1 base, with 12 bases separating them. This CDR3 spans 14 amino acids. Here the CDR3 reads CASNEQGGTDTQYF. The CDR3 DNA is TGCGCCAGCAACGAGCAGGGTGGCACAGATACGCAGTATTTT.

This chain joins TRBV5-4 and TRBJ2-7, with TRBD1 matching over 10 bases. Germline V gene sequence: CDR1 SGHNT, CDR2 YYREEE (reference sequence). After removal of 4 bases from V and 1 base from J, the junction contained 5 bases not matched to a gene. There are 15 residues in the CDR3. The CDR3 nucleotides are TGTGCCAGCAGCCTCCGGACAGGGGGTTCCTACGAGCAGTACTTC. This translates into CASSLRTGGSYEQYF.

This clone was counted only a few times. The chain links TRBV7-2 to TRBJ1-1; a weak D match, TRBD1 (6 bases). The CDR3 consists of 16 residues. CDR1 is SGHTA, CDR2 FQGNSA, per germline. The V end was cut by 5 bases, the J end by 4 bases, with 20 bases between. The CDR3 region is CASSGGDTIGFTEAFF. CDR3 in DNA: TGTGCCAGCAGCGGGGGGGACACGATAGGATTCACTGAAGCTTTCTTT.

V gene TRBV6-4 combines with J gene TRBJ2-7, with 7 nucleotides matching TRBD2. This CDR3 has 18 residues. Germline V gene data show CDR1 as MRHNA and CDR2 as SNTAGT. V shed 6 bases, J shed 2 bases, and the junction held 19 bases outside the gene matches. The DNA for the CDR3 is TGTGCCAGCAGCCCGGGACTACGGAAGGACGGCGCTACCTACGAGCAGTACTTC. Its translation: CASSPGLRKDGATYEQYF.

V usage is TRBV24-1 and J usage is TRBJ2-2; 11 bases line up with TRBD1. Germline CDR1 and CDR2: KGHDR and SFDVKD. The CDR3 is 20 amino acids. Germline trimming cut 3 bases from V and 3 bases from J; bases unmatched to any gene: 14. The CDR3 region has the DNA TGTGCCACCAGTGATACCGGGACAGGGGGAAGATTCTGGGACACCGGGGAGCTGTTTTTT. Translating it yields CATSDTGTGGRFWDTGELFF.

The chain has TRBV10-3 and TRBJ2-3; 7 positions match TRBD1. Germline CDR1 reads ENHRY; CDR2 reads SYGVKD. This CDR3 is 15 amino acids long. The ends lost 6 bases at V and 0 bases at J; junction bases unmatched: 6. The CDR3 loop reads CAIRTTGSSTDTQYF. In nucleotides, the CDR3 is TGTGCCATCAGGACGACAGGGTCTAGCACAGATACGCAGTATTTT.

The chain uses TRBV4-2 and TRBJ2-1; 9 bases align to TRBD2. With 2 bases clipped from V and 5 bases from J, the junction kept 4 bases outside the gene matches. The CDR3 contains 15 residues. Per germline, CDR1 LGHNA and CDR2 YNFKEQ. DNA of the CDR3: TGTGCCAGCAGCCAACTAGCGGGGATTAACAATGAGCAGTTCTTC. This gives the protein CASSQLAGINNEQFF.

The V call is TRBV4-2, the J call TRBJ2-1; D unclear. The CDR3 totals 12 residues. V gave up 1 base and J gave up 9 bases, with 7 bases separating them. CDR1 LGHNA and CDR2 YNFKEQ come from the germline V gene. The CDR3, as DNA: TGTGCCAGCAGCCAAGGAGGTGTTGAGCAGTTCTTC. This translates into CASSQGGVEQFF.

This clone was found many times. The chain links TRBV19 to TRBJ2-2; D might be TRBD2 (6 bases). CDR3 length: 14 amino acids. Trimming removed 3 bases from V and 2 bases from J, with 7 bases in between. Germline loops: CDR1 LNHDA, CDR2 SQIVND (reference sequence). For the CDR3, the DNA is TGTGCCAGTAGTATTGGGACTAACACCGGGGAGCTGTTTTTT. Translating it yields CASSIGTNTGELFF.

This clone appeared once. One end of the junction varies from germline; a read error may be responsible. This rearrangement joins TRBV6-2 or TRBV6-3 to TRBJ2-1; 10 bases line up with TRBD2. The germline gives CDR1 MNHEY, CDR2 SVGEGT. The CDR3 is 16 amino acids. The chain's CDR3 is CASNYGPLAGLDEQFF. Here the CDR3 DNA reads TGTGCCAGCAATTACGGCCCACTAGCGGGACTGGACGAGCAGTTCTTC.

The V and J genes are TRBV3-1 (or the pseudogene TRBV3-2) and TRBJ2-1; TRBD2 agrees at 11 bases. The J segment lost 3 bases and the V segment lost 2 bases, leaving 3 bases of the junction unmatched. The CDR3 is 16 amino acids. The germline V gene encodes CDR1 LGHDT and CDR2 YNNKEL (reference sequence). The CDR3 DNA follows: TGTGCCAGCAGCCAATTAGGGACTAGCGGCTACAATGAGCAGTTCTTC. Encoded protein: CASSQLGTSGYNEQFF.

The rearrangement joins TRBV27 to TRBJ2-4, with a weak D call TRBD1 (6 bases). Germline CDR1 is MNHEY and CDR2 is SMNVEV (reference sequence). This CDR3 contains 15 residues. Trimming left V 8 bases short and J 8 bases short, with 22 bases between. The CDR3 DNA is TGTGCCAGCGCTTCGTACCTCACAGGGTTTGACATTCAGTACTTC. Translated, it gives CASASYLTGFDIQYF.

The rearrangement uses TRBV25-1 and TRBJ2-4; TRBD1 agrees at 8 bases. V shed 4 bases, J shed 7 bases, and the junction held 6 bases outside the gene matches. CDR1 is MGHDK, CDR2 SYGVNS, per germline. This CDR3 is built from 14 residues. The CDR3 DNA sequence: TGTGCCAGCAGTGCCCAGGGGGCTCTGAACATTCAGTACTTC. Translation gives CASSAQGALNIQYF.

This chain uses TRBV10-1 with TRBJ2-1, with 7 nucleotides matching TRBD1. The V gene end was trimmed by 2 bases and the J gene end by 10 bases; junction bases not matched to a gene: 5. This CDR3 contains 13 residues. Per the germline V gene, CDR1 is WNHNN and CDR2 is SYGVQD (reference sequence). The CDR3 DNA reads TGCGCCAGCAGTGAGCCGGGACAGCGGGAGCAGTTCTTC. This encodes CASSEPGQREQFF.

The chain uses TRBV28 and TRBJ2-1, with 10 bases matching TRBD2. This CDR3 region has 17 residues. V lost 6 bases, J lost 8 bases, and 16 bases stayed unmatched. Germline CDR1 reads MDHEN; CDR2 reads SYDVKM. This chain's CDR3 is CASSPPLLAGTVDEQFF. The CDR3 DNA follows: TGTGCCAGCAGCCCACCTCTACTAGCGGGAACGGTGGATGAGCAGTTCTTC.

The chain couples TRBV2 to TRBJ2-6, with TRBD1 matching over 10 bases. Trimming at V came to 8 bases and at J to 0 bases, leaving 7 bases not matched to a gene. Germline CDR1 is SNHLY and CDR2 is FYNNEI. The length of the CDR3 is 17 residues. The CDR3 region has the DNA TGTGCCAGCCCGACAGGGGGCGCCCCCTCTGGGGCCAACGTCCTGACTTTC. This translates into CASPTGGAPSGANVLTF.

The rearrangement links TRBV6-2 or TRBV6-3 to TRBJ2-1, with 10 bases identical to TRBD2. The length of the CDR3 is 13 residues. Germline V gene data show CDR1 as MNHEY and CDR2 as SVGEGT. The ends lost 6 bases at V and 6 bases at J; junction bases unmatched: 2. The CDR3 DNA follows: TGTGCCAGCAGCCGGACTAGCGGCAATGAGCAGTTCTTC. Translating it yields CASSRTSGNEQFF.